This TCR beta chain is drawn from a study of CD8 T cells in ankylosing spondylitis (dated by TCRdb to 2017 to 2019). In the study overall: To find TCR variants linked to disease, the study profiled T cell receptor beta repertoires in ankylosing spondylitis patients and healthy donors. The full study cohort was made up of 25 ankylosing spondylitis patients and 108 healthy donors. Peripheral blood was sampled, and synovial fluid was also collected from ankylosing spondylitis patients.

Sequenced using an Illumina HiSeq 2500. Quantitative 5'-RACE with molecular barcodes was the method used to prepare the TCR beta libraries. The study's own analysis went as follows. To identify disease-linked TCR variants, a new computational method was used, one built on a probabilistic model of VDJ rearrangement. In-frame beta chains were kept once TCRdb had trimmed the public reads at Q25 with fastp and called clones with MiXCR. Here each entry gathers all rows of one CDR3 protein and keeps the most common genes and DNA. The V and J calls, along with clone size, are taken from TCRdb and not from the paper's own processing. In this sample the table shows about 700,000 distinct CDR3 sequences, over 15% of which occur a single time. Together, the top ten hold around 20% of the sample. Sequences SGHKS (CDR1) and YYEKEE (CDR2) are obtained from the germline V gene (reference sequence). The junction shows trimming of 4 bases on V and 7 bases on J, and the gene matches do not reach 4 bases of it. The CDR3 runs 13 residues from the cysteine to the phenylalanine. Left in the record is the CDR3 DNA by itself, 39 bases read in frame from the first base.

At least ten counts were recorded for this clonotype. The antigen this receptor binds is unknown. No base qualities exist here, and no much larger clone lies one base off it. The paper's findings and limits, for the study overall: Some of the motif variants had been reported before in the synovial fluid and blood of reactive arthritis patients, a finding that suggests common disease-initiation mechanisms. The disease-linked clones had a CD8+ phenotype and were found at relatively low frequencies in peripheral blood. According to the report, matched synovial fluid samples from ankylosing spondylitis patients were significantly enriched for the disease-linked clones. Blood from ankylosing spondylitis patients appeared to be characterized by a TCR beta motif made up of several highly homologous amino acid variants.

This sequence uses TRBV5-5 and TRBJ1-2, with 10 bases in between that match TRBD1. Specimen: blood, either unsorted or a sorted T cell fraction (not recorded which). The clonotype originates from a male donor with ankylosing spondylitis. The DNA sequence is TGTGCCAGCAGCGGGACAGGGGAATTTGGCTACACCTTC. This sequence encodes CASSGTGEFGYTF.